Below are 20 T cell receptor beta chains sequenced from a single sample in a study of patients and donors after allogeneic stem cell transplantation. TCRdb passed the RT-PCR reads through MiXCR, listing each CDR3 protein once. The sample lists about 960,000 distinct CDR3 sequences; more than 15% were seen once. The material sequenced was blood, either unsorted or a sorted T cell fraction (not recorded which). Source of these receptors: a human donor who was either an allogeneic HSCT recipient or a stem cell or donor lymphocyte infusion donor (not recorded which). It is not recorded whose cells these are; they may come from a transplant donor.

In DNA form, the CDR3 reads TGTGCCAGCAGCCAATGGACAGAACCCTACGAGCAGTACTTC. Translated: CASSQWTEPYEQYF. The rearrangement links TRBV11-2 to TRBJ2-7; perhaps TRBD1 as D (6 bases). The V end lost 5 bases, the J end lost 2 bases, and 13 bases lay between the germline ends. CDR1 SGHAT and CDR2 FQNNGV come from the germline V gene. The CDR3 has 14 residues.

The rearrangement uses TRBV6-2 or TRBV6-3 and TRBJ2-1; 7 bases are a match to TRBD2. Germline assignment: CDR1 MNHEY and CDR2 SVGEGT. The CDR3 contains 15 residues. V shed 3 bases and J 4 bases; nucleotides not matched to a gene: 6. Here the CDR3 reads CASSYGAGLYNEQFF. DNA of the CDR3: TGTGCCAGCAGTTATGGAGCGGGGCTGTACAATGAGCAGTTCTTC.

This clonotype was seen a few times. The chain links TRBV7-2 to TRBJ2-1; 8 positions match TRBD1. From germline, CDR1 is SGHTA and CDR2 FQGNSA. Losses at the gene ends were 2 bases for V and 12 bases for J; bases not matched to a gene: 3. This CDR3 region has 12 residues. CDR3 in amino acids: CASSLQGARQFF. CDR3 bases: TGTGCCAGCAGCTTACAGGGGGCGAGGCAGTTCTTC. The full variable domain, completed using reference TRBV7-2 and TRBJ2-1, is GAGVSQSPSNKVTEKGKDVELRCDPISGHTALYWYRQSLGQGLEFLIYFQGNSAPDKSGLPSDRFSAERTGGSVSTLTIQRTQQEDSAVYLCASSLQGARQFFGPGTRLTVL.

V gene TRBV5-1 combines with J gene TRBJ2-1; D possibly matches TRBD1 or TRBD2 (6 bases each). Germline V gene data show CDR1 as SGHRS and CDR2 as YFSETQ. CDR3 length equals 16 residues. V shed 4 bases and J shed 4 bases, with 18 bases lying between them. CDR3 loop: CASSPTRGLSYNEQFF. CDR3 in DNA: TGCGCCAGCAGCCCGACTAGGGGGTTGTCGTACAATGAGCAGTTCTTC.

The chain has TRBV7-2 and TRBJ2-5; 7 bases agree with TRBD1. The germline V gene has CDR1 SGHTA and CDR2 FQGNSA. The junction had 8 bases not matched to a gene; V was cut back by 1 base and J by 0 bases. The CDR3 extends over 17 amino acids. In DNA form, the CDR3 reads TGTGCCAGCAGCTTAGTGAGCAGGGGGAGATACCAAGAGACCCAGTACTTC. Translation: CASSLVSRGRYQETQYF.

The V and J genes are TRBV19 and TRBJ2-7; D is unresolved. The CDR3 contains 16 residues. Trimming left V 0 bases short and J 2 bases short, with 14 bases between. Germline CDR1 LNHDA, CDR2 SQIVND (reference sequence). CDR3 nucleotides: TGTGCCAGTAGTATAGATCTAGGGCAGGCCACCTACGAGCAGTACTTC. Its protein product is CASSIDLGQATYEQYF.

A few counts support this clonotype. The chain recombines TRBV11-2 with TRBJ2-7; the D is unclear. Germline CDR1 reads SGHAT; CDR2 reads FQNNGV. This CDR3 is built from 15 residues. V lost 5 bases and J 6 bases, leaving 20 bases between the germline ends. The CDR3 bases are TGTGCCAGCAGCACCCCTGTGGGCCCCCGTTCCGAGCAGTACTTC. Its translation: CASSTPVGPRSEQYF.

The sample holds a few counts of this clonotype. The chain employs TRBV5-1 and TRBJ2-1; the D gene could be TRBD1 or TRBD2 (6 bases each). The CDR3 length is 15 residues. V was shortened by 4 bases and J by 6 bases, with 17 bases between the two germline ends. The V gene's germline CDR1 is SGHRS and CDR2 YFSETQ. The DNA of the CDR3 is TGCGCCAGCAGCCTGCAGGGGAGGCAATTCAATGAGCAGTTCTTC. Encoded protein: CASSLQGRQFNEQFF.

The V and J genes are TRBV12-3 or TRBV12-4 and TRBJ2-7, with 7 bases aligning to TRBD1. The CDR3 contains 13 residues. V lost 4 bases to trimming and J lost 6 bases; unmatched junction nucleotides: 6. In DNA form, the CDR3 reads TGTGCCAGCAGTTCCACAGGGGCTTCCGAGCAGTACTTC. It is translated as CASSSTGASEQYF.

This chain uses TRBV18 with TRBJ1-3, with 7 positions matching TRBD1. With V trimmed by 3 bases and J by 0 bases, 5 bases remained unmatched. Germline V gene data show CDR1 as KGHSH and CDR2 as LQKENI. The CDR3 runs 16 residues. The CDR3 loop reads CASSPDRASSGNTIYF. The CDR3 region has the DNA TGTGCCAGCTCACCCGACAGGGCGAGCTCTGGAAACACCATATATTTT.

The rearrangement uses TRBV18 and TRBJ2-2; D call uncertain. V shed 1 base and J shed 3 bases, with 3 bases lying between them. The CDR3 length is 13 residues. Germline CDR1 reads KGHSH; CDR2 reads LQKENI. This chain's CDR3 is CASSPHDTGELFF. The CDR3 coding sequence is TGTGCCAGCTCACCACATGACACCGGGGAGCTGTTTTTT.

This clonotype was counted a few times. The CDR3 coding sequence is TGCGCCAGCAGCTTGGGGACAGGGGCGGCAGATACGCAGTATTTT. It yields the protein CASSLGTGAADTQYF. The V call is TRBV5-1, the J call TRBJ2-3; 9 nucleotides line up with TRBD1. This CDR3 comprises 15 residues. Looked up from germline, CDR1 is SGHRS and CDR2 is YFSETQ. The trim removed 0 bases at V and 4 bases at J, leaving 3 bases unmatched.

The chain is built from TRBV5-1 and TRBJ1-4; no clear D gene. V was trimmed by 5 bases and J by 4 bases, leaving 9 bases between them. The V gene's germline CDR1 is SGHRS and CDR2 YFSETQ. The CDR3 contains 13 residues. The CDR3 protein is CASRPDVNEKLFF. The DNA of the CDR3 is TGCGCCAGCAGGCCAGACGTTAATGAAAAACTGTTTTTT.

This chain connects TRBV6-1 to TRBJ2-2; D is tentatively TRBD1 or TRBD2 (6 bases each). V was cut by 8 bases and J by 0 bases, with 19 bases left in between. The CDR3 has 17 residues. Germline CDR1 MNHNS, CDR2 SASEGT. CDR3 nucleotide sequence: TGTGCCAGCTCCCCTCAGGGGCGGGGTACGAACACCGGGGAGCTGTTTTTT. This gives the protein CASSPQGRGTNTGELFF.

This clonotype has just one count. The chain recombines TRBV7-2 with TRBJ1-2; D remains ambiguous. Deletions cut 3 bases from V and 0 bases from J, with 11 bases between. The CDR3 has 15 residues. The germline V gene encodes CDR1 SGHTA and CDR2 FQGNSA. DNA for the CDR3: TGTGCCAGCAGCTTTGGTACAGCAGCTAACTATGGCTACACCTTC. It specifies CASSFGTAANYGYTF.

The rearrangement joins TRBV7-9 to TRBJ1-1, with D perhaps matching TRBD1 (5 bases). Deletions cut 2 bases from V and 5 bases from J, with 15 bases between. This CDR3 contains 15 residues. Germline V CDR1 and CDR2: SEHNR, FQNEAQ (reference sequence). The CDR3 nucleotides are TGTGCCAGCAGCTTATTCTCAGGGTTGGGAACTGAAGCTTTCTTT. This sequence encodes CASSLFSGLGTEAFF.

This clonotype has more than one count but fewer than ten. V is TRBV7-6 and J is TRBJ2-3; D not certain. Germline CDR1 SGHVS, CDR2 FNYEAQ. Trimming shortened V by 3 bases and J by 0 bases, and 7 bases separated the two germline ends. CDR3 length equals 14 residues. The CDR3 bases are TGTGCCAGCAGCTTCGAAGCGAGCACAGATACGCAGTATTTT. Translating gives CASSFEASTDTQYF.

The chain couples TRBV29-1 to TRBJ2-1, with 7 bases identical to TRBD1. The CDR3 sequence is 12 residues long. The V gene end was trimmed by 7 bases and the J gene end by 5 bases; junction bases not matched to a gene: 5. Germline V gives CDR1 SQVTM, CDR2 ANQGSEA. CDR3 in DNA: TGCAGCGCGGGACAGATGGACAATGAGCAGTTCTTC. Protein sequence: CSAGQMDNEQFF.

CDR3 sequence: CASSQERTVPNSPLHF. The CDR3 DNA follows: TGCGCCAGCAGCCAGGAAAGGACAGTACCAAATTCACCCCTCCACTTT. The chain carries TRBV4-1 and TRBJ1-6; the D gene is possibly TRBD1 (6 bases). The CDR3 extends over 16 amino acids. V lost 3 bases and J 7 bases, leaving 16 bases between the germline ends. CDR1 and CDR2 (germline): MGHRA, YSYEKL.

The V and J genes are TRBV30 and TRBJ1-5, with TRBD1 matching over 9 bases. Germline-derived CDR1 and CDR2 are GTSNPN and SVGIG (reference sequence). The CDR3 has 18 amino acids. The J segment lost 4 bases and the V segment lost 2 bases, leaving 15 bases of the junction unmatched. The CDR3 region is CAWSPRGQGMGNNQPQHF. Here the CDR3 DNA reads TGTGCCTGGAGTCCTAGGGGACAGGGCATGGGGAATAATCAGCCCCAGCATTTT. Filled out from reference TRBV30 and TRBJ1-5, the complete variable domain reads SQTIHQWPATLVQPVGSPLSLECTVEGTSNPNLYWYRQAAGRGLQLLFYSVGIGQISSEVPQNLSASRPQDRQFILSSKKLLLSDSGFYLCAWSPRGQGMGNNQPQHFGDGTRLSIL.